This T cell receptor beta chain was retrieved from a study of blood T cell repertoires in COVID-19. In the study overall: Italy, Spain and the United States were the sources of the convalescent and acute COVID-19 samples.

Patients in Seattle were enrolled during active infection, then followed longitudinally. In the study's own analysis: Reference gene primer amplification gave estimated nucleated cell counts. Data came from immunoSEQ multiplex PCR; TCRdb stores just in-frame clones and leaves some out. V and J calls and clone size are copied from that table; D and trimming were computed from the DNA. This sample yields 100,000 to 150,000 clones, of which 74% are seen a single time; around 6.2% belongs to the top ten. The origin of this receptor is a man older than 75 with COVID-19, enrolled during active disease. The specimen sequenced was peripheral blood.

CDR3 DNA sequence: TGTGCCAGCAGCTTAGTTTACCGGGGAGGGCCAGTTGGTGAGCAGTTCTTC. Translated: CASSLVYRGGPVGEQFF. The chain has TRBV11-2 and TRBJ2-1; TRBD2 aligns across 7 bases. V was pared by 1 base and J by 9 bases, with 15 bases of the junction left unmatched. Per the germline V gene, CDR1 is SGHAT and CDR2 is FQNNGV. This CDR3 is 17 amino acids long. The full variable domain, its missing parts supplied by reference TRBV11-2 and TRBJ2-1, is EAGVAQSPRYKIIEKRQSVAFWCNPISGHATLYWYQQILGQGPKLLIQFQNNGVVDDSQLPKDRFSAERLKGVDSTLKIQPAKLEDSAVYLCASSLVYRGGPVGEQFFGPGTRLTVL.